This is a list of T cell receptor beta chains from one sample in a study of vaccination and CD4 T cells after COVID-19. TCRdb re-called the PCR reads through MiXCR, storing one row per CDR3 protein. The repertoire holds about 20,000 distinct CDR3 sequences, with about two fifths as singletons. Antigen specificity for these receptors is unknown. The sample here was CD4+ T cells from blood, cultured in vitro, taken before SARS-CoV-2 vaccination. The receptors stem from a human donor who received a COVID-19 vaccine. CDR3s include the opening cysteine and the closing phenylalanine or tryptophan. D genes are given only for firm matches. Part of the rows lack a size; the others show once, few, many or a class for expanded clones.

cdr3_length	d_call	v_call	clone_size	j_call	cdr3_nt	cdr3_aa
16	TRBD1	TRBV10-3	.	TRBJ2-7	TGTGCCATCAGTGACCCCGGGACAGGGAACTCCTACGAGCAGTACTTC	CAISDPGTGNSYEQYF
15	.	TRBV6-1	.	TRBJ2-1	TGTGCCAGCAGACCACAGGTTCTCTCCTACAATGAGCAGTTCTTC	CASRPQVLSYNEQFF
14	.	TRBV7-2	few	TRBJ2-5	TGTGCCAGCAGCTTAGGGCAGGGGCAAGAGACCCAGTACTTC	CASSLGQGQETQYF
13	.	TRBV27	few	TRBJ1-2	TGTGCCAGCAGGAGAACCGCTAACTATGGCTACACCTTC	CASRRTANYGYTF
14	TRBD1	TRBV5-6	.	TRBJ2-7	TGTGCCAGCAGCTTGCGACAGGGAACATACGAGCAGTACTTC	CASSLRQGTYEQYF
16	.	TRBV12-3/TRBV12-4	once	TRBJ2-1	TGTGCCAGCAGTTTAATAGTGGGTATGGGCTACAATGAGCAGTTCTTC	CASSLIVGMGYNEQFF
17	.	TRBV30	.	TRBJ2-7	TGTGCCTGGAGTGTACTTGGGACGAAAAATTTGATTTACGAGCAGTACTTC	CAWSVLGTKNLIYEQYF
15	.	TRBV7-9	.	TRBJ2-3	TGTGCCAGCTCTCCTCGACCCGGGGGCACAGATACGCAGTATTTT	CASSPRPGGTDTQYF
18	TRBD2	TRBV20-1	medium-sized	TRBJ2-5	TGCAGTGCTAGTTCCGGGACTAGCGTAACCGAGTACCAAGAGACCCAGTACTTC	CSASSGTSVTEYQETQYF
16	TRBD1	TRBV6-1	few	TRBJ1-1	TGTGCCAGCAGTCGTCCGGGACAGGGGGCTAGGGCTGAAGCTTTCTTT	CASSRPGQGARAEAFF
15	.	TRBV19	few	TRBJ1-1	TGTGCCAGTAGTATCCAGGGGTCTCTACGCGGATCCGCTTTCTTT	CASSIQGSLRGSAFF
12	.	TRBV5-6	.	TRBJ1-2	TGTGCCAGCAGCTTGGCGGCGAATAGCTACACCTTC	CASSLAANSYTF
14	.	TRBV29-1	.	TRBJ2-7	TGCAGCGTTCGAGAACAGGAGAGCTCCTACGAGCAGTACTTC	CSVREQESSYEQYF
17	TRBD2	TRBV12-3/TRBV12-4	few	TRBJ2-7	TGTGCCAGCAGCCTAAGTCGGACTAGCGGGGGTTCCTACGAGCAGTACTTC	CASSLSRTSGGSYEQYF
14	.	TRBV23-1	few	TRBJ1-2	TGCGCCAGCAGTCCCCTCGGAAGAGGGCAATGCTACACCTTC	CASSPLGRGQCYTF
14	.	TRBV6-5	.	TRBJ2-3	TGTGCCAGCAGTTTGTGGGGGCCCACAGATACGCAGTATTTT	CASSLWGPTDTQYF
12	TRBD2	TRBV18	.	TRBJ2-1	TGTGCCAGCGGGGGGGACGACAATGAGCAGTTCTTC	CASGGDDNEQFF
16	TRBD2	TRBV15	few	TRBJ2-1	TGTGCCACCAGCAGGGGTCGGGGGGTTTCCTACAATGAGCAGTTCTTC	CATSRGRGVSYNEQFF
12	.	TRBV2	.	TRBJ2-3	TGTGCCAGCTGGGTGGGCACAGATACGCAGTATTTT	CASWVGTDTQYF
16	TRBD2	TRBV7-2	.	TRBJ2-2	TGTGCCAGCAGCCCGGTAGCGGGGGTCTTCACCGGGGAGCTGTTTTTT	CASSPVAGVFTGELFF
18	.	TRBV7-9	once	TRBJ1-4	TGTGCCAGCAGCTTCACTCTGGCAGCGCATGCAACTAATGAAAAACTGTTTTTT	CASSFTLAAHATNEKLFF
15	.	TRBV24-1	few	TRBJ2-5	TGTGCCACCAGTGAGCACCATATGGAGGAAGAGACCCAGTACTTC	CATSEHHMEEETQYF